A single sample is the source of the 14 T cell receptor beta chains below, sequenced in a study of memory CD8 T cells in hepatitis C reinfection. Time point denoted: peak reinfection, 3 to 8 weeks after reinfection detection. TCR sequencing was done directly ex vivo on sorted cells, without expansion in vitro. Clones were read by immunoSEQ multiplex PCR, and TCRdb kept only the in-frame ones, dropping some. The data hold 35,000 to 50,000 clones, with roughly 90% observed a single time. The specimen sequenced was naive CD8+ T cells sorted from blood. The receptor source for this set is a man aged 18 to 35 with hepatitis C virus infection.

Only one count was recorded for this clone. V gene TRBV5-5 combines with J gene TRBJ2-3; TRBD2 aligns across 9 bases. The germline CDR1 and CDR2 sequences are SGHKS and YYEKEE (reference sequence). The CDR3 is made up of 19 amino acids. Losses at the gene ends were 4 bases for V and 2 bases for J; bases not matched to a gene: 17. CDR3 sequence reads: CASSAYPAPAGGTTDTQYF. CDR3 nucleotides: TGTGCCAGCAGCGCCTACCCAGCCCCAGCGGGGGGAACCACAGATACGCAGTATTTT.

This clone was picked up one time. V gene TRBV4-3 combines with J gene TRBJ2-1, with TRBD2 matching 10 bases. The CDR3 totals 15 residues. The germline CDR1 and CDR2 sequences are LGHNA and YSLEER. Germline trimming cut 4 bases from V and 5 bases from J; bases unmatched to any gene: 5. The CDR3 sequence is CASSLSGGGNNEQFF. CDR3 sequence (DNA): TGCGCCAGCAGCCTGAGCGGGGGGGGTAACAATGAGCAGTTCTTC.

The V call is TRBV6-1, the J call TRBJ1-1; 8 positions match TRBD1. The germline V gene encodes CDR1 MNHNS and CDR2 SASEGT. This CDR3 spans 17 amino acids. After removal of 3 bases from V and 1 base from J, the junction contained 10 bases not matched to a gene. CDR3 sequence (DNA): TGTGCCAGCAGTGACCCTCTGAGGACAGGGCCGAACACTGAAGCTTTCTTT. Translation: CASSDPLRTGPNTEAFF.

The V gene is TRBV6-1, the J gene TRBJ1-1; tentative D call: TRBD1 (5 bases). Trimming shortened V by 4 bases and J by 3 bases, and 15 bases separated the two germline ends. The germline CDR1 and CDR2 sequences are MNHNS and SASEGT. CDR3 size: 15 residues. The CDR3 bases are TGTGCCAGCAGTGCCGGGGGGGGTAGCGACACTGAAGCTTTCTTT. This gives the protein CASSAGGGSDTEAFF.

The chain carries TRBV5-4 and TRBJ2-7, with 9 bases aligning to TRBD1. Germline CDR1 and CDR2: SGHNT and YYREEE (reference sequence). With 5 bases clipped from V and 6 bases from J, the junction kept 9 bases outside the gene matches. The CDR3 totals 14 residues. CDR3 in amino acids: CASSSGTGNGEQYF. The CDR3, as DNA: TGTGCCAGCAGTTCCGGGACAGGGAATGGCGAGCAGTACTTC.

The chain has TRBV2 and TRBJ2-5; 7 bases match TRBD2. Per germline, CDR1 SNHLY and CDR2 FYNNEI. The CDR3 is 14 residues long. J gave up 2 bases and V 3 bases, and 3 bases lay outside the gene matches. The CDR3, as DNA: TGTGCCAGCAGTGATCCTAGCGGTCAAGAGACCCAGTACTTC. It is translated as CASSDPSGQETQYF.

The V gene is TRBV11-1, the J gene TRBJ2-3; D unclear. V lost 2 bases and J 4 bases, leaving 4 bases between the germline ends. Germline CDR1 SGHAT, CDR2 FQDESV (reference sequence). The CDR3 spans 12 residues. CDR3 loop: CASSLRADTQYF. DNA of the CDR3: TGTGCCAGCAGCTTACGGGCAGATACGCAGTATTTT.

The rearrangement joins TRBV5-6 to TRBJ2-5, with D unresolved. The end of the DNA fits TRBJ2-7 better, so the J call may be wrong. CDR3 size: 12 residues. Germline assignment: CDR1 SGHDT and CDR2 YYEEEE. The CDR3 coding sequence is TGTGCCAGCAGCTATTACCCTAACGAGCAGTACTTC. Its translation is CASSYYPNEQYF.

The chain has TRBV27 and TRBJ2-5, with 7 bases matching TRBD2. Germline assignment: CDR1 MNHEY and CDR2 SMNVEV (reference sequence). V lost 2 bases, J lost 2 bases, and 8 bases stayed unmatched. There are 16 residues in the CDR3. The CDR3 reads CASSLGSRAGQETQYF. The DNA of the CDR3 is TGTGCCAGCAGTTTAGGGTCCCGAGCGGGGCAAGAGACCCAGTACTTC.

The rearrangement links TRBV29-1 to TRBJ1-1; TRBD1 agrees at 7 bases. This CDR3 spans 13 amino acids. CDR1 and CDR2 from the germline V gene are SQVTM and ANQGSEA. The ends lost 4 bases at V and 5 bases at J; junction bases unmatched: 7. CDR3 coding DNA: TGCAGCGTTGGAGACAGGGTTGGTACTGAAGCTTTCTTT. It is translated as CSVGDRVGTEAFF.

The chain uses TRBV5-8 and TRBJ2-1; TRBD2 is a possible D gene (6 bases). CDR3 length: 11 amino acids. V lost 2 bases, J lost 16 bases, and 13 bases lay in between. Germline V lookup: CDR1 SGHTS, CDR2 YDEGEE. Here the CDR3 DNA reads TGTGCCAGCAGCTTCGGGACTGCTTCCTTCTTC. Residues: CASSFGTASFF. The variable domain in full, with the rest retrieved from reference TRBV5-8 and TRBJ2-1, is EAGVTQSPTHLIKTRGQQATLRCSPISGHTSVYWYQQALGLGLQFLLWYDEGEERNRGNFPPRFSGRQFPNYSSELNVNALELEDSALYLCASSFGTASFFGPGTRLTVL.

J is TRBJ2-3 and V is TRBV9; D not certain. The V end was cut by 4 bases, the J end by 2 bases, with 5 bases between. The CDR3 is 12 residues long. CDR1 SGDLS and CDR2 YYNGEE come from the germline V gene. The CDR3 region is CASSSLTDTQYF. CDR3 coding DNA: TGTGCCAGCAGCTCACTCACAGATACGCAGTATTTT. Full variable domain (rest looked up from reference TRBV9 and TRBJ2-3): DSGVTQTPKHLITATGQRVTLRCSPRSGDLSVYWYQQSLDQGLQFLIQYYNGEERAKGNILERFSAQQFPDLHSELNLSSLELGDSALYFCASSSLTDTQYFGPGTRLTVL.

This rearrangement joins TRBV27 to TRBJ1-4; no definite D call. Per the germline V gene, CDR1 is MNHEY and CDR2 is SMNVEV (reference sequence). The CDR3 extends over 16 amino acids. V was clipped by 5 bases and J by 3 bases, with 16 bases between them. The CDR3 spells CASSERVTSPNEKLFF. The CDR3, as DNA: TGTGCCAGCAGTGAACGGGTCACTAGCCCTAATGAAAAACTGTTTTTT.

The chain carries TRBV28 and TRBJ2-1, with 9 positions matching TRBD2. V dropped 6 bases and J dropped 4; count of bases not matched to a gene: 7. The germline V gene has CDR1 MDHEN and CDR2 SYDVKM. CDR3 length equals 15 residues. The CDR3 spells CASRRPGLAYNEQFF. The CDR3 nucleotides read TGTGCCAGCAGGCGACCGGGACTAGCATACAATGAGCAGTTCTTC.